This entry is about one TCR beta chain. Antigen unknown. Some clones are missing from TCRdb's copy, which holds only in-frame ones; the method was immunoSEQ multiplex PCR. This table holds 48,000 or so clones, about 85% found once. V was cut by 8 bases and J by 8 bases, with 10 bases left in between. Per the germline V gene, CDR1 is KGHSH and CDR2 is LQKENI. This CDR3 comprises 11 residues. This specimen belongs to a study of OX40 agonist ivuxolimab in advanced cancers. Overall study: Patients were 82.7% male with ages roughly 20 to 85, mean approximately 62. Overall study results and limits: Which antigen the expanded peripheral T cells recognized is unknown. Clonal expansion by week 6 occurred in CD4+ and CD8+ blood T cells (at 0.1 to 3.0 mg/kg).

This rearrangement joins TRBV18 to TRBJ2-1; D might be TRBD2 (6 bases). The source material was CD4+ or CD8+ T cells sorted from blood, sampled in a trial of the OX40 agonist ivuxolimab. This TCR was sampled from an adult with an advanced solid tumor such as melanoma, head and neck, liver or kidney cancer. The CDR3 coding sequence is TGTGCCAGCCGGGACTCCTATGAGCAGTTCTTC. This gives the protein CASRDSYEQFF.